This is a list of T cell receptor beta chains from one sample in a study of blood T cells in healthy people across ages. TCRdb re-called the 5' RACE reads through MiXCR, storing one row per CDR3 protein. Of roughly 830,000 distinct CDR3 sequences in the sample, 62% are singletons; the top ten hold around a quarter. The material sequenced was blood. These receptors were obtained from a man aged 30 to 45 in good health. Each CDR3 is given without its conserved first and last residue. The order of the fields is J gene, V gene, CDR3 protein.

>TRBJ2-7|TRBV20-1
SAAIPRSSYEQY
>TRBJ1-2|TRBV7-9
ASTLGRYRGPDGYT
>TRBJ2-2|TRBV5-1
ASSRQEGTGELF
>TRBJ2-5|TRBV28
ASSVARRPETQY
>TRBJ2-1|TRBV30
AWSVLAGTSNEQF
>TRBJ2-5|TRBV2
ASSEALGSLQETQY
>TRBJ2-5|TRBV15
ATSRGEETQY
>TRBJ1-5|TRBV7-2
ASSPEAAISNQPQH
>TRBJ1-1|TRBV7-2
ASPGSGNTEAF
>TRBJ2-7|TRBV24-1
ATRGETYEQY
>TRBJ1-6|TRBV20-1
SASPLLTLYNSPLH
>TRBJ1-1|TRBV5-1
ASNRATGGTEAF
>TRBJ2-7|TRBV29-1
SVGPSGHEQY
>TRBJ1-5|TRBV6-2/TRBV6-3
ASSYMRAGQPQH
>TRBJ1-4|TRBV3-1
ASSQAGQKNEKLF
>TRBJ1-2|TRBV11-1
ASSQGRGSYGYT
>TRBJ2-3|TRBV7-3
ASSSPQTDTQY
>TRBJ2-1|TRBV20-1
SARDDGTAIYNEQF
>TRBJ1-2|TRBV7-9
ASSPTRIYGYT
>TRBJ2-7|TRBV18
ASSPPQGYNEQY
>TRBJ1-1|TRBV2
ASSEALGQGKNTEAF
>TRBJ2-1|TRBV24-1
ATSLGQARDNEQF
>TRBJ2-5|TRBV7-8
ASSPPAVQETQY
>TRBJ1-2|TRBV2
ASSNTGGFRYT
>TRBJ2-3|TRBV4-3
VSNPGLEADTQY
>TRBJ2-5|TRBV4-3
ASSPLYDGY
>TRBJ1-5|TRBV7-2
ASSTRLTGNNQPQH